One sample yielded the 12 T cell receptor beta chains listed below, sequenced in a study of PD-1 and CTLA-4 blockade in melanoma. Repertoires were generated with immunoSEQ multiplex PCR, while TCRdb's copy carries only in-frame clones and drops some. The sample holds about 28,000 clones; approximately 91% are singletons and the top ten take about 8.5%. The material was CD8+ T cells from peripheral blood, obtained before anti-PD-1 treatment. These receptors were collected from a human donor with melanoma.

The chain links TRBV5-4 to TRBJ1-6, with D tentatively TRBD1 (6 bases). The V and J ends lost 4 bases and 9 bases respectively, with 17 bases between them. The CDR3 runs to 15 residues. Germline values: CDR1 SGHNT, CDR2 YYREEE (reference sequence). The CDR3 protein is CASSTGQPGGSPLHF. As DNA, the CDR3 is TGTGCCAGCAGCACCGGACAGCCCGGGGGTTCACCCCTCCACTTT.

V usage is TRBV7-8 and J usage is TRBJ2-5, with D tentatively TRBD1 (5 bases). V was pared by 5 bases and J by 5 bases, with 18 bases between. Germline V gives CDR1 SGHVS, CDR2 FQNEAQ. CDR3 length: 15 residues. The DNA of the CDR3 is TGTGCCAGCAGCCCTACGATGGACACCGTGGAGACCCAGTACTTC. It translates to CASSPTMDTVETQYF.

In its sample, this clone was seen a few times. CDR3 sequence reads: CASSVRQGPSQPQHF. In nucleotides, the CDR3 is TGTGCCAGCAGCGTCCGACAGGGGCCTAGTCAGCCCCAGCATTTT. The chain combines TRBV7-8 with TRBJ1-5, with 8 bases matching TRBD1. The junction had 9 bases not matched to a gene; V was cut back by 5 bases and J by 6 bases. The CDR3 runs 15 residues. The V gene's germline CDR1 is SGHVS and CDR2 FQNEAQ.

In this sample, this clone is medium-sized. The chain uses TRBV19 and TRBJ2-3; 7 nucleotides agree with TRBD1. The J segment lost 0 bases and the V segment lost 3 bases, leaving 3 bases of the junction unmatched. From germline, CDR1 is LNHDA and CDR2 SQIVND (reference sequence). The CDR3 sequence is 15 residues long. CDR3 bases: TGTGCCAGTAGTATCAGGGACAGCAGCACAGATACGCAGTATTTT. This translates into CASSIRDSSTDTQYF.

V usage is TRBV7-9 and J usage is TRBJ2-1; D is undetermined. With 4 bases removed from V and 5 bases from J, the gap between germline ends came to 6 bases. This CDR3 contains 12 residues. Looked up from germline, CDR1 is SEHNR and CDR2 is FQNEAQ (reference sequence). In nucleotides, the CDR3 is TGTGCCAGCAGCTCCCGGGACAATGAGCAGTTCTTC. Translated, it gives CASSSRDNEQFF.

CDR3 region: CAWSVISHSYEQYF. The DNA for the CDR3 is TGTGCCTGGAGTGTAATTAGTCACTCCTACGAGCAGTACTTC. The genes are TRBV30 and TRBJ2-7; D gene uncertain. V was clipped by 0 bases and J by 0 bases, with 9 bases between them. The CDR3 consists of 14 residues. Germline CDR1 GTSNPN, CDR2 SVGIG (reference sequence).

The chain combines TRBV9 with TRBJ2-2, with no clear D. In germline, CDR1 is SGDLS, CDR2 YYNGEE. CDR3 length equals 11 residues. Trimming took 0 bases from V and 6 from J, leaving 0 bases between them. In nucleotides, the CDR3 is TGTGCCAGCAGCGTAGCCGGGGAGCTGTTTTTT. Translated, it gives CASSVAGELFF.

The V gene is TRBV11-2, the J gene TRBJ2-2; no clear D. The CDR3 has 14 residues. V shed 0 bases and J shed 3 bases, with 5 bases lying between them. In germline, CDR1 is SGHAT, CDR2 FQNNGV. CDR3 DNA: TGTGCCAGCAGCTTAGAAGGATACACCGGGGAGCTGTTTTTT. Amino acids: CASSLEGYTGELFF. Using reference TRBV11-2 and TRBJ2-2 for the parts outside the CDR3, the full variable domain is EAGVAQSPRYKIIEKRQSVAFWCNPISGHATLYWYQQILGQGPKLLIQFQNNGVVDDSQLPKDRFSAERLKGVDSTLKIQPAKLEDSAVYLCASSLEGYTGELFFGEGSRLTVL.

The J gene is TRBJ1-2, the V gene TRBV27; tentative D call: TRBD1 (5 bases). Trimming stripped 4 bases from V and 7 bases from J, with 10 bases between. The CDR3 has 12 amino acids. Germline assignment: CDR1 MNHEY and CDR2 SMNVEV (reference sequence). For the CDR3, the DNA is TGTGCCAGCAGTTCCCGGGGGGGTGGCTACACCTTC. Amino acids: CASSSRGGGYTF.

The rearrangement links TRBV6-4 to TRBJ1-1; D ambiguous. The V end lost 2 bases, the J end lost 5 bases, and 9 bases lay between the germline ends. The CDR3 is 13 amino acids. From germline, CDR1 is MRHNA and CDR2 SNTAGT. The CDR3 loop reads CASSDTVWTEAFF. Written as DNA, the CDR3 is TGTGCCAGCAGTGACACCGTGTGGACTGAAGCTTTCTTT.

This sequence joins TRBV15 and TRBJ2-5; the D is unclear. The CDR3 runs 14 residues. Trimming left V 1 base short and J 5 bases short, with 11 bases between. Germline values: CDR1 LNHNV, CDR2 YYDKDF (reference sequence). Written as DNA, the CDR3 is TGTGCCACCAGCAGAGTCGACCGGACGGAGACCCAGTACTTC. Translation: CATSRVDRTETQYF.

The rearrangement joins TRBV7-8 to TRBJ2-2, with 8 bases fitting TRBD2. V was clipped by 1 base and J by 3 bases; unmatched bases: 10. Germline loops: CDR1 SGHVS, CDR2 FQNEAQ. The CDR3 extends over 18 amino acids. As DNA, the CDR3 is TGTGCCAGCAGCTTAGAGGGGATAGGGCGGGGGGACACCGGGGAGCTGTTTTTT. Its protein is CASSLEGIGRGDTGELFF.